These 8 T cell receptor beta chains share one sample of origin, sequenced in a study of blood T cell repertoires in COVID-19. Using immunoSEQ multiplex PCR, the repertoire was profiled, and TCRdb retains in-frame clones only, with some absent. Of 75,000 to 95,000 clones listed, approximately 79% were seen once; the top ten hold roughly 4%. The sequenced material came from peripheral blood. These receptor sequences come from a man aged 65 to 79 with COVID-19, enrolled during active disease.

This clone occurred a few times. The rearrangement joins TRBV6-1 to TRBJ1-2, with D perhaps TRBD1 (5 bases). The germline gives CDR1 MNHNS, CDR2 SASEGT. This CDR3 is 15 amino acids long. Trimming took 1 base from V and 2 from J, leaving 11 bases between them. In DNA form, the CDR3 reads TGTGCCAGCAGTGAAGTGTATACAGGAAACTATGGCTACACCTTC. Amino acid sequence: CASSEVYTGNYGYTF.

The chain uses TRBV7-3 and TRBJ2-3; 10 nucleotides match TRBD1. The CDR3 is 13 amino acids. The germline CDR1 and CDR2 sequences are SGHTA and FQGTGA. Trimming cost V 4 bases and J 6 bases; bases outside gene matches: 1. The CDR3 here is CASSSDRGDTQYF. CDR3 bases: TGTGCCAGCAGCTCGGACAGGGGGGATACGCAGTATTTT.

The genes are TRBV28 and TRBJ2-5; 7 positions match TRBD2. Germline-derived CDR1 and CDR2 are MDHEN and SYDVKM. Unmatched junction bases numbered 25, after V lost 5 bases and J lost 4 bases. The CDR3 contains 20 residues. The DNA for the CDR3 is TGTGCCAGCAGTGCCTCTTTGGGACGGGGGGAAGAAGGGCCAGGAGAGACCCAGTACTTC. Its protein is CASSASLGRGEEGPGETQYF.

J is TRBJ1-6 and V is TRBV28; D perhaps matches TRBD1 (5 bases). V gave up 3 bases and J gave up 8 bases, with 11 bases separating them. The length of the CDR3 is 14 residues. CDR1 is MDHEN and CDR2 is SYDVKM in the germline V gene. The CDR3 spells CASSLPLGDSPLHF. The CDR3 DNA sequence: TGTGCCAGCAGTTTGCCCTTAGGGGATTCACCCCTCCACTTT.

V is TRBV10-3 and J is TRBJ1-1; TRBD1 might be the D (6 bases). CDR1 ENHRY and CDR2 SYGVKD come from the germline V gene. The CDR3 covers 14 residues. V was shortened by 0 bases and J by 10 bases, with 15 bases between the two germline ends. CDR3 amino acids: CAISESTGGARAFF. The CDR3 nucleotides read TGTGCCATCAGTGAGTCGACCGGGGGGGCCAGAGCTTTCTTT.

Only a few counts were recorded for this clone. The chain joins TRBV7-2 to TRBJ2-2; TRBD1 matches 10 bases. V was clipped by 2 bases and J by 2 bases; unmatched bases: 5. This CDR3 comprises 17 residues. CDR1 and CDR2 from the germline V gene are SGHTA and FQGNSA. The CDR3 DNA reads as TGTGCCAGCAGCTTATTCGACAGGGGGCCTAACACCGGGGAGCTGTTTTTT. Its protein is CASSLFDRGPNTGELFF.

There are a few counts of this clone. V is TRBV28 and J is TRBJ1-2; 7 positions match TRBD1. Germline loops: CDR1 MDHEN, CDR2 SYDVKM. The CDR3 sequence is 15 residues long. V gave up 6 bases and J gave up 4 bases; unmatched junction bases: 11. The CDR3 here is CASRLPGQIFYGYTF. In DNA, the CDR3 is TGTGCCAGCAGACTACCGGGACAGATCTTCTATGGCTACACCTTC.

The V and J genes are TRBV9 and TRBJ1-4; possibly TRBD1 for D (5 bases). CDR1 and CDR2 (germline): SGDLS, YYNGEE. CDR3 length: 16 residues. Trimming left V 0 bases short and J 8 bases short, with 17 bases between. The CDR3 DNA reads TGTGCCAGCAGCGTAGCTCTGGGAGGGGTCGGCGAAAAACTGTTTTTT. As protein: CASSVALGGVGEKLFF.